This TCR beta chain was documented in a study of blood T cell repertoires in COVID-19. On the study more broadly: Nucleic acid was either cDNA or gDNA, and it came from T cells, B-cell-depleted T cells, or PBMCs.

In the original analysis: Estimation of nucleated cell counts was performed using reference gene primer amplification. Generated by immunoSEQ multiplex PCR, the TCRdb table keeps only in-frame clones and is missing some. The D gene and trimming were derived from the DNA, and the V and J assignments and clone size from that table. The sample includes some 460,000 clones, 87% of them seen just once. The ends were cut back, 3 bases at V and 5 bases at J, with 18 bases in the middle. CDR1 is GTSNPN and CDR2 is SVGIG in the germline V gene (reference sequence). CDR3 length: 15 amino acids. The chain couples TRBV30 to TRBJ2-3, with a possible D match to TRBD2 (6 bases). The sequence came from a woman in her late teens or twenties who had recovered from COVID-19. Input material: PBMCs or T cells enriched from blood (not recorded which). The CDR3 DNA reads TGTGCCTGGAGCCTCCTGACTAGGAGAGGAGATACGCAGTATTTT. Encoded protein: CAWSLLTRRGDTQYF.